This T cell receptor (beta chain) was documented in a study of T cell responses to AZD1222 COVID-19 vaccine. The repertoire was sequenced with immunoSEQ multiplex PCR; TCRdb's copy has only in-frame clones and lacks some. The sample shows 170,000 or so clones, approximately 90% of them seen only once. J gave up 11 bases and V 3 bases, and 3 bases lay outside the gene matches. The CDR3 sequence is 11 residues long. The clonotype comes from an adult in good health. Sample: peripheral blood, taken on day 0 of AZD1222 vaccination. The chain joins TRBV12-3 or TRBV12-4 to TRBJ1-1; 7 nucleotides agree with TRBD1. CDR3 sequence: CASSFGTDAFF. The DNA for the CDR3 is TGTGCCAGCAGTTTCGGGACAGACGCTTTCTTT.